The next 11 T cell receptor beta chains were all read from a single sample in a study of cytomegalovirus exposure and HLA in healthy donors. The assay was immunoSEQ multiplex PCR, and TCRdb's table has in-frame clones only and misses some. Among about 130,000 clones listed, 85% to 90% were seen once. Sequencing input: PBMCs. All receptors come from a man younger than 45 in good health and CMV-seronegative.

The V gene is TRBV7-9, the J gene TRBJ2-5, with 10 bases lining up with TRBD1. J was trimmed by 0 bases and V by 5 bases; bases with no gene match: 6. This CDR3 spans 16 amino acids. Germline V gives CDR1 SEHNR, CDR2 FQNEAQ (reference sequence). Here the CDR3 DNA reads TGTGCCAGCAGCGCGCGGACAGGGGGGTACCAAGAGACCCAGTACTTC. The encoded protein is CASSARTGGYQETQYF.

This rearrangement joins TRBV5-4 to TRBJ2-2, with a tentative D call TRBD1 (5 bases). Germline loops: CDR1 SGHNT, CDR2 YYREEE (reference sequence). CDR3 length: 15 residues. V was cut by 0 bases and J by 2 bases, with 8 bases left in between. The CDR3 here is CASSLGGRNTGELFF. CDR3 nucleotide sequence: TGTGCCAGCAGCTTGGGGGGCCGTAACACCGGGGAGCTGTTTTTT.

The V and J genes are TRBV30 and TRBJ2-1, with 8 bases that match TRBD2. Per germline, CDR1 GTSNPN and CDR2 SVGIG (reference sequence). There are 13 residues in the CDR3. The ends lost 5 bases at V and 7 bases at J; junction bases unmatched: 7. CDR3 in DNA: TGTGCCTGGGGGGTAAGCGGGAGAAATGAGCAGTTCTTC. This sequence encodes CAWGVSGRNEQFF.

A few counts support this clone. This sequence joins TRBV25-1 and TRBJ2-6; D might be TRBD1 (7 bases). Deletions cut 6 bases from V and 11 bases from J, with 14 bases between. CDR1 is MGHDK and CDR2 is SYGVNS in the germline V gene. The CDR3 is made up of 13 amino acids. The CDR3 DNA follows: TGTGCCAGCAGCCAGGGGGGTCCTGACGTCCTGACTTTC. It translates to CASSQGGPDVLTF.

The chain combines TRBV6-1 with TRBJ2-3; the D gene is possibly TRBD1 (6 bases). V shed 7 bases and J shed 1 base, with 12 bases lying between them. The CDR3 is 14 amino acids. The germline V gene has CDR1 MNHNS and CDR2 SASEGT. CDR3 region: CASTWTAGTDTQYF. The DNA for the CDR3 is TGTGCCAGCACATGGACAGCCGGCACAGATACGCAGTATTTT.

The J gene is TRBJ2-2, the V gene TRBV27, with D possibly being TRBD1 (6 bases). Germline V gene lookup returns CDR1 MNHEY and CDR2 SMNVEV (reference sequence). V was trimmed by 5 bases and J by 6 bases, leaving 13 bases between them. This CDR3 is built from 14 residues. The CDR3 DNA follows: TGTGCCAGCAGTCCCAACAGGGTTTCCGGGGAGCTGTTTTTT. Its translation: CASSPNRVSGELFF.

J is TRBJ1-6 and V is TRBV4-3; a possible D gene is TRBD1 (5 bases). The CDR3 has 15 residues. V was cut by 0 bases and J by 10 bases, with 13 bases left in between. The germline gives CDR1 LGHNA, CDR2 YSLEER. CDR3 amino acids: CASSQDSQGYSPLHF. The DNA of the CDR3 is TGCGCCAGCAGCCAAGATAGCCAGGGCTACTCACCCCTCCACTTT.

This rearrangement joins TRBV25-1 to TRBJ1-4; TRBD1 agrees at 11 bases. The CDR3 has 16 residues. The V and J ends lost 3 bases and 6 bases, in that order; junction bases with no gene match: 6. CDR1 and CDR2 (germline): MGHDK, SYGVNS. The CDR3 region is CASSDYRTGGYEKLFF. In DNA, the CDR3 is TGTGCCAGCAGTGATTACCGGACAGGGGGCTATGAAAAACTGTTTTTT.

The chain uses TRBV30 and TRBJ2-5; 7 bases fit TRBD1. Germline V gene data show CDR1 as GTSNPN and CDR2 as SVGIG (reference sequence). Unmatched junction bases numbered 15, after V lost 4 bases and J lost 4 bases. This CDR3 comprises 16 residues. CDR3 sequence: CAWTSTWTGVGETQYF. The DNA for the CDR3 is TGTGCCTGGACTTCCACATGGACAGGTGTTGGAGAGACCCAGTACTTC. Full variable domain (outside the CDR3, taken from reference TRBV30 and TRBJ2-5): SQTIHQWPATLVQPVGSPLSLECTVEGTSNPNLYWYRQAAGRGLQLLFYSVGIGQISSEVPQNLSASRPQDRQFILSSKKLLLSDSGFYLCAWTSTWTGVGETQYFGPGTRLLVL.

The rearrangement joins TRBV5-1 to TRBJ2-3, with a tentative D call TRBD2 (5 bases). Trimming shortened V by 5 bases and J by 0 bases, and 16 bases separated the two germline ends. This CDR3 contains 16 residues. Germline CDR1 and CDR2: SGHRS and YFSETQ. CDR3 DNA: TGCGCCAGCAGGCGAGACCGGGATTCTAGCACAGATACGCAGTATTTT. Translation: CASRRDRDSSTDTQYF. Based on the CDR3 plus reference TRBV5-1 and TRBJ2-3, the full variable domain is KAGVTQTPRYLIKTRGQQVTLSCSPISGHRSVSWYQQTPGQGLQFLFEYFSETQRNKGNFPGRFSGRQFSNSRSEMNVSTLELGDSALYLCASRRDRDSSTDTQYFGPGTRLTVL.

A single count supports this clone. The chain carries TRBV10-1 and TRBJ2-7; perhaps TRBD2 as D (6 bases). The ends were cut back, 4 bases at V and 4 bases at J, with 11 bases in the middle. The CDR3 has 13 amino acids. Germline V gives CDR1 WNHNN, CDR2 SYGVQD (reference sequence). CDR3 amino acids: CASSGGLKYEQYF. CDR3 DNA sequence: TGCGCCAGCAGTGGGGGACTTAAATACGAGCAGTACTTC.